The clone carrying this T cell receptor beta chain was picked up many times. The data are from a study of T cells in Graves' hyperthyroidism and ophthalmopathy. Overall study context: The blood sample was taken at first diagnosis, before treatment began.

TCR beta CDR3 region amplification was performed from RNA transcripts. A first-round RT-PCR of the TCR CDR3 used the HTBI primer set. MiXCR was run by TCRdb on the multiplex PCR reads, yielding one entry per CDR3 protein. Here the sample spans a few hundred thousand distinct CDR3 sequences, about a sixth being singletons. Thyroid ultrasound, orbital computed tomography, clinical symptoms, and serum thyroxine and TRAb underpinned diagnoses. Extraction of PBMCs used under 13 ml of fresh peripheral blood. This TCR came from a woman aged 40 to 50 with Graves' ophthalmopathy. Sequenced sample: blood.

The CDR3 sequence: CASSPQTDSYGYTF. The CDR3 nucleotides are TGTGCCAGCAGTCCACAGACAGATTCCTATGGCTACACCTTC. This chain connects TRBV12-3 or TRBV12-4 to TRBJ1-2; weak D call: TRBD1 (5 bases). The germline V and J ends were trimmed by 5 bases and 4 bases, with 14 bases remaining between them. The CDR3 spans 14 residues.